These 22 T cell receptor beta chains came from one sample sequenced in a study of radiotherapy plus CTLA-4 blockade in lung cancer. Measured with immunoSEQ multiplex PCR; TCRdb has only the in-frame clones, and not every one. The sample has 90,000 to 100,000 clones; roughly 74% are singletons. This sample comprised peripheral blood, obtained from a patient treated with radiotherapy plus ipilimumab. Every receptor here comes from a human donor with non-small cell lung cancer who had a partial response to radiotherapy plus ipilimumab. Some clones in this sample may be carry-over from other donors' samples.

The chain carries TRBV6-5 and TRBJ2-1, with D hard to call. The CDR3 consists of 11 residues. The germline V gene encodes CDR1 MNHEY and CDR2 SVGAGI. V was cut by 6 bases and J by 3 bases, with 3 bases left in between. The DNA of the CDR3 is TGTGCCAGCAGACTCTACAATGAGCAGTTCTTC. It is translated as CASRLYNEQFF.

The V and J genes are TRBV11-1 and TRBJ2-7; the D is unclear. V was clipped by 5 bases and J by 4 bases, with 15 bases between them. Germline V CDR1 and CDR2: SGHAT, FQDESV (reference sequence). This CDR3 spans 14 amino acids. The CDR3 here is CASSSQQSNYEQYF. The CDR3 coding sequence is TGTGCCAGCAGCAGTCAACAGAGTAATTACGAGCAGTACTTC.

This clone was seen a few times. V usage is TRBV6-1 and J usage is TRBJ1-5; 9 bases are a match to TRBD1. The trim removed 4 bases at V and 2 bases at J, leaving 9 bases unmatched. Germline V gene data show CDR1 as MNHNS and CDR2 as SASEGT. The CDR3 runs 17 residues. The CDR3 coding sequence is TGTGCCAGCAGTGGGACAGGGGATTGGCGTGGCAATCAGCCCCAGCATTTT. Translated: CASSGTGDWRGNQPQHF.

J is TRBJ2-2 and V is TRBV5-1, with 7 bases identical to TRBD2. The CDR3 consists of 16 residues. After removal of 0 bases from V and 2 bases from J, the junction contained 4 bases not matched to a gene. Per germline, CDR1 SGHRS and CDR2 YFSETQ. In nucleotides, the CDR3 is TGCGCCAGCAGCTTGGTTCTAGCGGATAACACCGGGGAGCTGTTTTTT. It translates to CASSLVLADNTGELFF.

The rearrangement links TRBV6-1 to TRBJ1-2; 8 bases align to TRBD1. The CDR3 loop spans 16 amino acids. The germline V gene encodes CDR1 MNHNS and CDR2 SASEGT. Trimming cost V 2 bases and J 0 bases; bases outside gene matches: 5. CDR3 sequence reads: CASSESWTGTNYGYTF. CDR3 bases: TGTGCCAGCAGTGAATCTTGGACAGGGACTAACTATGGCTACACCTTC.

This chain links TRBV9 with TRBJ1-1; D is undetermined. Per the germline V gene, CDR1 is SGDLS and CDR2 is YYNGEE. The CDR3 is made up of 14 amino acids. The V end lost 0 bases, the J end lost 8 bases, and 14 bases lay between the germline ends. The DNA for the CDR3 is TGTGCCAGCAGCGTAGAGTCACACCGTCCCGAAGCTTTCTTT. Translating it yields CASSVESHRPEAFF.

This rearrangement joins TRBV2 to TRBJ2-1; maybe TRBD1 (6 bases). The germline gives CDR1 SNHLY, CDR2 FYNNEI. The CDR3 has 15 residues. V was trimmed by 5 bases and J by 2 bases, leaving 13 bases between them. The CDR3 sequence: CASSLQGIPYNEQFF. The CDR3 bases are TGTGCCAGCAGTCTACAGGGAATCCCCTACAATGAGCAGTTCTTC.

This clone was recorded a few times. The V call is TRBV4-1, the J call TRBJ2-3; 9 bases align to TRBD2. The V segment lost 6 bases and the J segment 4 bases; nucleotides outside the gene matches: 5. The CDR3 is made up of 14 amino acids. Germline V gives CDR1 MGHRA, CDR2 YSYEKL. The DNA of the CDR3 is TGCGCCAGCAGGGTGCGGGGGGGCGCAGATACGCAGTATTTT. Residues: CASRVRGGADTQYF.

J is TRBJ2-1 and V is TRBV29-1; TRBD1 matches 8 bases. The V segment lost 7 bases and the J segment 8 bases; nucleotides outside the gene matches: 4. This CDR3 comprises 11 residues. Germline CDR1 and CDR2: SQVTM and ANQGSEA. DNA for the CDR3: TGCAGCGCCACGGACAGGGATGAGCAGTTCTTC. It specifies CSATDRDEQFF.

This clone was picked up a small number of times. The chain combines TRBV7-9 with TRBJ2-7; D possibly corresponds to TRBD2 (5 bases). Germline assignment: CDR1 SEHNR and CDR2 FQNEAQ (reference sequence). Trimming removed 8 bases from V and 0 bases from J, with 11 bases in between. The CDR3 is made up of 13 amino acids. CDR3: CASFRTPSYEQYF. The DNA of the CDR3 is TGTGCCAGCTTCCGGACTCCCTCCTACGAGCAGTACTTC.

The chain combines TRBV19 with TRBJ2-2; TRBD1 might be the D (6 bases). In germline, CDR1 is LNHDA, CDR2 SQIVND (reference sequence). V dropped 7 bases and J dropped 7 bases, with 19 bases sitting between them. The CDR3 is 15 amino acids. CDR3 residues: CASTESPGVGGELFF. CDR3 sequence (DNA): TGTGCCAGTACCGAATCCCCAGGGGTCGGCGGGGAGCTGTTTTTT.

This chain connects TRBV5-1 to TRBJ2-7; no firm D call. Trimming took off 0 bases at V and 0 bases at J, with 7 bases between the two ends. Germline CDR1 is SGHRS and CDR2 is YFSETQ. This CDR3 spans 14 amino acids. Here the CDR3 reads CASSLGLNSYEQYF. The CDR3 DNA follows: TGCGCCAGCAGCTTGGGACTGAACTCCTACGAGCAGTACTTC.

V is TRBV6-1 and J is TRBJ1-2, with D unclear. Germline CDR1 is MNHNS and CDR2 is SASEGT. The CDR3 spans 13 residues. V lost 10 bases and J 4 bases, leaving 16 bases between the germline ends. The chain's CDR3 is CATSGERLYGYTF. The CDR3 DNA reads TGTGCCACCTCCGGGGAACGACTCTATGGCTACACCTTC.

Written as DNA, the CDR3 is TGTGCCAGCAGCCTGACAGGGCCCTCCTACAATGAGCAGTTCTTC. Its translation is CASSLTGPSYNEQFF. This chain connects TRBV28 to TRBJ2-1; 7 bases line up with TRBD1. Trimming removed 6 bases from V and 0 bases from J; junction bases left unmatched: 5. The CDR3 is 15 amino acids. Germline V gives CDR1 MDHEN, CDR2 SYDVKM.

The V and J genes are TRBV6-5 and TRBJ2-5, with 7 bases that match TRBD1. Germline values: CDR1 MNHEY, CDR2 SVGAGI. The trim removed 5 bases at V and 5 bases at J, leaving 8 bases unmatched. The CDR3 sequence is 14 residues long. CDR3 in DNA: TGTGCCAGCAGTCAAAACAGGGGCTGGGAGACCCAGTACTTC. Protein sequence: CASSQNRGWETQYF.

The chain combines TRBV15 with TRBJ2-7; no definite D call. This CDR3 has 13 amino acids. V was clipped by 0 bases and J by 4 bases, with 7 bases between them. The germline gives CDR1 LNHNV, CDR2 YYDKDF (reference sequence). CDR3 bases: TGTGCCACCAGCAGAGATAAATCGTACGAGCAGTACTTC. It specifies CATSRDKSYEQYF.

There are a few counts of this clone. This rearrangement joins TRBV19 to TRBJ1-2; 7 bases align to TRBD1. This CDR3 has 15 amino acids. With V trimmed by 1 base and J by 0 bases, 2 bases remained unmatched. Germline CDR1 reads LNHDA; CDR2 reads SQIVND (reference sequence). CDR3 loop: CASSIGTGPNYGYTF. The CDR3 DNA is TGTGCCAGTAGTATAGGGACAGGCCCTAACTATGGCTACACCTTC.

The chain has TRBV11-2 and TRBJ2-7, with D possibly TRBD1 on 6 matching bases. The CDR3 length is 15 residues. CDR1 SGHAT and CDR2 FQNNGV come from the germline V gene. Deletions cut 5 bases from V and 0 bases from J, with 14 bases between. CDR3 coding DNA: TGTGCCAGCAGCCACCAAAGGGGGTTCTCCTACGAGCAGTACTTC. This translates into CASSHQRGFSYEQYF.

V is TRBV7-2 and J is TRBJ2-5; 10 nucleotides agree with TRBD1. The germline V gene encodes CDR1 SGHTA and CDR2 FQGNSA. V lost 5 bases to trimming and J lost 5 bases; unmatched junction nucleotides: 8. This CDR3 is built from 15 residues. CDR3 region: CASSRQGAHSETQYF. For the CDR3, the DNA is TGTGCCAGCAGCCGACAGGGGGCGCATTCGGAGACCCAGTACTTC.

The rearrangement uses TRBV30 and TRBJ1-6; 9 bases map to TRBD1. After removal of 8 bases from V and 12 bases from J, the junction contained 8 bases not matched to a gene. CDR3 size: 12 residues. Per the germline V gene, CDR1 is GTSNPN and CDR2 is SVGIG (reference sequence). CDR3 nucleotides: TGTGCCCGGGGGGAGACAGGGGGACCCCTCCACTTT. Its translation: CARGETGGPLHF.

This chain uses TRBV7-9 with TRBJ2-6, with 7 nucleotides matching TRBD2. V was clipped by 7 bases and J by 4 bases; unmatched bases: 16. The CDR3 totals 18 residues. Germline V lookup: CDR1 SEHNR, CDR2 FQNEAQ (reference sequence). CDR3 in DNA: TGTGCCAGCATCCCCTGGGGGGGAGGGTCCGCGGGGGCCAACGTCCTGACTTTC. Translated: CASIPWGGGSAGANVLTF. Looking up the rest from reference TRBV7-9 and TRBJ2-6 gives the full variable domain: DTGVSQNPRHKITKRGQNVTFRCDPISEHNRLYWYRQTLGQGPEFLTYFQNEAQLEKSRLLSDRFSAERPKGSFSTLEIQRTEQGDSAMYLCASIPWGGGSAGANVLTFGAGSRLTVL.

There are a few counts of this clone. The chain joins TRBV2 to TRBJ1-3; a weak D match, TRBD1 (5 bases). Trimming removed 6 bases from V and 1 base from J, with 10 bases in between. This CDR3 has 14 amino acids. CDR1 SNHLY and CDR2 FYNNEI come from the germline V gene. CDR3 amino acids: CASRGGGSGNTIYF. The CDR3 DNA sequence: TGTGCCAGCAGGGGGGGTGGGTCTGGAAACACCATATATTTT.